Sequencing of this T cell receptor (beta chain) was carried out in a study of blood T cell repertoires in COVID-19. Some clones are missing from TCRdb's copy, which holds only in-frame ones; the method was immunoSEQ multiplex PCR. In the table there are tens of thousands of clones, approximately 90% of which are singletons. Sequenced: peripheral blood. This TCR derives from a man between 65 and 80 years old with acute or convalescent COVID-19.

CDR3 residues: CASSTPGHGYYGYTF. The CDR3 DNA follows: TGTGCCAGCAGCACCCCCGGCCACGGGTACTATGGCTACACCTTC. The genes are TRBV9 and TRBJ1-2, with no clear D. V was cut by 4 bases and J by 3 bases, with 16 bases left in between. Germline loops: CDR1 SGDLS, CDR2 YYNGEE. The CDR3 extends over 15 amino acids.